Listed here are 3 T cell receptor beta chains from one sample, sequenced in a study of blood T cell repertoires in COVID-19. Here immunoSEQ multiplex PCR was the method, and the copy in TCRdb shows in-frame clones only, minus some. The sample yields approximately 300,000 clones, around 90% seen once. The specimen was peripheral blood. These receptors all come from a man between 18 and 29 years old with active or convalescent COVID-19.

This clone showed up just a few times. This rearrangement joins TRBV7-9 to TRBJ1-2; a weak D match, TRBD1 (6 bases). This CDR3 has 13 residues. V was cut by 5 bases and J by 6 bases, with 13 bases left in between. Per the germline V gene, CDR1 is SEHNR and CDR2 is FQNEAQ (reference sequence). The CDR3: CASSLIQGNGYTF. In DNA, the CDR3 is TGTGCCAGCAGCCTAATACAGGGCAATGGCTACACCTTC.

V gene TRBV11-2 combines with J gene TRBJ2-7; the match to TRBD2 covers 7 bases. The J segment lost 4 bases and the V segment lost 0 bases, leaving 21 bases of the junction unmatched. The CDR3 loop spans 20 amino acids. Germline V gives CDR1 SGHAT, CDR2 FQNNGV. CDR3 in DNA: TGTGCCAGCAGCTTAGATCTCGAGACTAGCCCCCTCGGCGGTCGGTACGAGCAGTACTTC. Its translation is CASSLDLETSPLGGRYEQYF.

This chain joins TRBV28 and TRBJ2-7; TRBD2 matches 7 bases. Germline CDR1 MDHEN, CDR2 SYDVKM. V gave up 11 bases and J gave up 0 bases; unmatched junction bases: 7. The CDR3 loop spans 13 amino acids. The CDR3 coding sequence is TGTGCCGCTGGGGTAGCGGGCTCCTACGAGCAGTACTTC. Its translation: CAAGVAGSYEQYF.